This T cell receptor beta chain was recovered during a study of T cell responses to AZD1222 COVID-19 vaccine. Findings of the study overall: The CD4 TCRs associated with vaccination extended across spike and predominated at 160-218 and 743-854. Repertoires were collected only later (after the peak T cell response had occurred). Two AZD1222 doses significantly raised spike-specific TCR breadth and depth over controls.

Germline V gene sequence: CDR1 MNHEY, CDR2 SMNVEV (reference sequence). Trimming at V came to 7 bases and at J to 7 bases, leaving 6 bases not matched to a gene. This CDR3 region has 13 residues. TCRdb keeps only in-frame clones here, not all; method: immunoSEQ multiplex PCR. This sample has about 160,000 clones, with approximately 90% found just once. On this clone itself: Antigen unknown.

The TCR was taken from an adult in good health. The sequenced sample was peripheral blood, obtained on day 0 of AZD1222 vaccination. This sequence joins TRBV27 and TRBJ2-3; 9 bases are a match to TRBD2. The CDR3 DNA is TGTGCCAGCAATAGCGGGAGAGCAAATACGCAGTATTTT. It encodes CASNSGRANTQYF.